This T cell receptor (beta chain) was retrieved from a study of early T cells in non-severe SARS-CoV-2 infection. Study results and limitations: Matching results from VDJdb favored anti-spike CD8 responses, leaving private and CD4 specificities undetected.

The CDR3 spans 14 residues. The ends lost 4 bases at V and 7 bases at J; junction bases unmatched: 5. Looked up from germline, CDR1 is PRHDT and CDR2 is FYEKMQ (reference sequence). TCRdb reprocessed the 5' RACE reads with MiXCR, giving one entry per CDR3 protein. The sample consists of tens of thousands of distinct CDR3 sequences, 4% of them appearing once. In regard to this clonotype: No antigen is known for it.

The sequence was collected from an adult who was a healthcare worker with PCR-confirmed SARS-CoV-2 infection or an uninfected control (not recorded which). Material: whole blood. V usage is TRBV13 and J usage is TRBJ2-7; 12 bases agree with TRBD2. The CDR3 protein is CASSSGTSGPEQYF. CDR3 nucleotide sequence: TGTGCCAGCAGCTCAGGGACTAGCGGGCCTGAGCAGTACTTC.